These T cell receptor beta chains were read from a single sample in a study of T cells in localized non-small cell lung cancer. Profiling relied on immunoSEQ multiplex PCR, and the TCRdb table lists in-frame clones only, not all of them. The sample holds 25,000 to 35,000 clones; about 86% are singletons and the top ten take approximately 5.4%. Sequences were derived from peripheral blood mononuclear cells, sampled before any cancer treatment. The origin of the receptors is a man aged 40 to 75 with stage III lung adenocarcinoma. The CDR3 runs from the conserved cysteine through the conserved F or W. The D gene is left open where the match is weak. Size is stated for part of the rows, as once, few or many counts, or as a class when the clone is expanded.

TRBJ1-1	once	TRBV4-2	-	TGTGCCAGCAGCCAAGTTTTGAACACTGAAGCTTTCTTT	CASSQVLNTEAFF
TRBJ1-1	-	TRBV7-7	-	TGTGCCAGCAGGTTAGGGAGAGGCACTGAAGCTTTCTTT	CASRLGRGTEAFF
TRBJ1-2	-	TRBV11-2	-	TGTGCCAGCAGCTTAAACAGAAACTATGGCTACACCTTC	CASSLNRNYGYTF
TRBJ1-5	-	TRBV28	TRBD1	TGTGCCAGCAGTTCGATACAGGGGCCTCAGCCCCAGCATTTT	CASSSIQGPQPQHF
TRBJ1-2	few	TRBV18	-	TGTGCCAGCTCACGGGACACCTTTAACTATGGCTACACCTTC	CASSRDTFNYGYTF
TRBJ1-5	-	TRBV7-8	-	TGTGCCAGCAGCTTAGAAGGGCAGAGCAATCAGCCCCAGCATTTT	CASSLEGQSNQPQHF
TRBJ2-2	once	TRBV9	TRBD1	TGTGCCAGCCGAGCCGGGACAGGTGTGACGAACACCGGGGAGCTGTTTTTT	CASRAGTGVTNTGELFF
TRBJ1-1	few	TRBV11-2	-	TGTGCCAGTAAGACAGGTTACACTGAAGCTTTCTTT	CASKTGYTEAFF
TRBJ2-5	-	TRBV2	-	TGTGCCAGCTCCATAGGGGTTGCGACCCAGTACTTC	CASSIGVATQYF
TRBJ2-2	-	TRBV7-2	TRBD1	TGTGCCAGCAGCTTGGGACAGAGCACCGGGGAGCTGTTTTTT	CASSLGQSTGELFF
TRBJ2-1	-	TRBV2	-	TGTGCCAGCAGTGTCAACGGGGGAAAGGGGAAGGAGCAGTTCTTC	CASSVNGGKGKEQFF
TRBJ1-4	-	TRBV6-5	-	TGTGCCAGCGCGCTGTTCGCCGACAGAGAAAAACTGTTTTTT	CASALFADREKLFF
TRBJ1-2	-	TRBV6-1	-	TGTGCCAGCAGTGTAAGGGCCTACCATGGCTACACCTTC	CASSVRAYHGYTF
TRBJ1-2	-	TRBV6-5	-	TGTGCCAGCAGCCGGAGGGGATCTGGCTACACCTTC	CASSRRGSGYTF
TRBJ1-2	once	TRBV5-4	-	TGTGCCAGCAGCTTGGGTCAGTTCTATGGCTACACCTTC	CASSLGQFYGYTF
TRBJ2-7	-	TRBV29-1	-	TGCAGCGTTGCTAGGGAAGGTCTCGAGCAGTACTTC	CSVAREGLEQYF
TRBJ2-7	-	TRBV27	-	TGTGCCAGCAACCCATCCTACGAGCAGTACTTC	CASNPSYEQYF
TRBJ2-3	once	TRBV5-1	-	TGCGCCAGCAGCGCAACATCTAGCACAGATACGCAGTATTTT	CASSATSSTDTQYF
TRBJ2-5	-	TRBV9	-	TGTGCCAGCAGCTCAGGACAGATACGAGAGACCCAGTACTTC	CASSSGQIRETQYF
TRBJ1-2	-	TRBV7-2	-	TGTGCCAGCAGCTCATACCAGGCGGAGAGGGGCTACACCTTC	CASSSYQAERGYTF
TRBJ1-5	once	TRBV5-5	-	TGTGCCAGCAGCCCTCGGGGAGCGGGTGGTCAGCCCCAGCATTTT	CASSPRGAGGQPQHF
TRBJ2-2	-	TRBV6-4	-	TGTGCCAGCAGTGATGGTCCCTCCGGGGAGCTGTTTTTT	CASSDGPSGELFF
TRBJ1-5	-	TRBV7-2	TRBD1	TGTGCCAGCAGCTTAGGGGACAGGGGGCGGAAAGTTGGCAATCAGCCCCAGCATTTT	CASSLGDRGRKVGNQPQHF
TRBJ2-5	-	TRBV28	-	TGTGCCAGCAGCCCACGACCAACGAAGAACCAAGAGACCCAGTACTTC	CASSPRPTKNQETQYF
TRBJ1-2	-	TRBV11-1	-	TGTGCCAGCAGCTTATCGGCGAACTATGGCTACACCTTC	CASSLSANYGYTF
TRBJ1-2	-	TRBV5-1	TRBD1	TGCGCCAGCAGCTTGGGGACAGGGCTTTATGGCTACACCTTC	CASSLGTGLYGYTF
TRBJ1-6	-	TRBV27	-	TGTGCCAGCAGGTTAACAGGGTCGACTTCACCCCTCCACTTT	CASRLTGSTSPLHF